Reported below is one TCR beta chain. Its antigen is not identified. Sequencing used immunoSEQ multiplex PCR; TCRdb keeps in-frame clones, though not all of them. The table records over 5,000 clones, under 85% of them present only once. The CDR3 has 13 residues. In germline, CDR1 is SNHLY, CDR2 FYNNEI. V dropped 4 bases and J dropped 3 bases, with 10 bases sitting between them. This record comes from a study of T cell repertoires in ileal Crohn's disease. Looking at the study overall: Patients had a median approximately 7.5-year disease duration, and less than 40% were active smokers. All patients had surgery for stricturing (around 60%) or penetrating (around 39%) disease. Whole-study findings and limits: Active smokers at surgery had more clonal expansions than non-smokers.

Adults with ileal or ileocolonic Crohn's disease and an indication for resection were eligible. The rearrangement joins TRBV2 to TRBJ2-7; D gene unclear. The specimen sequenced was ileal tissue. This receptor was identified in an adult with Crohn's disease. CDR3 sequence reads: CASSGGTDYEQYF. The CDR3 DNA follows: TGTGCCAGCAGTGGAGGAACGGACTACGAGCAGTACTTC.